Following are 3 T cell receptor beta chains from one sample sequenced in a study of breast tumors, draining lymph nodes, adjacent tissues (dated by TCRdb to 2015 to 2016). The library relied on multiplex PCR. Sequencing instrument: Illumina HiSeq 2000. TCRdb passed the public sequencing reads through fastp at Q25 and MiXCR, retaining productive beta sequences. CDR3 protein duplicates are merged, each entry listing the most common genes and DNA. For this sample the table gives approximately 60,000 distinct CDR3 sequences, of which roughly 50% were detected only once. The top ten clones comprise roughly 18% of the sample. Material for sequencing was breast tumor tissue. The receptors originated from a female donor with breast cancer. Some clones in this sample may be carry-over from other donors' samples.

This clonotype was observed many times. The chain links TRBV6-1 to TRBJ1-5; D remains ambiguous. The CDR3 spans 16 residues. Deletions cut 4 bases from V and 0 bases from J, with 13 bases between. The germline V gene encodes CDR1 MNHNS and CDR2 SASEGT. The CDR3 here is CASSASAVLSNQPQHF. Here the CDR3 DNA reads TGTGCCAGCAGTGCCTCGGCCGTCCTTAGCAATCAGCCCCAGCATTTT.

DNA of the CDR3: TGCAGCGTTGATAGCGGGTACGGGACAAGGGAGACCCAGTACTTC. It yields the protein CSVDSGYGTRETQYF. The V gene is TRBV29-1, the J gene TRBJ2-5; D might be TRBD2 (7 bases). This CDR3 region has 15 residues. The ends were cut back, 3 bases at V and 5 bases at J, with 19 bases in the middle. Germline V gives CDR1 SQVTM, CDR2 ANQGSEA. Together with reference TRBV29-1 and TRBJ2-5, the CDR3 gives the full variable domain: SAVISQKPSRDICQRGTSLTIQCQVDSQVTMMFWYRQQPGQSLTLIATANQGSEATYESGFVIDKFPISRPNLTFSTLTVSNMSPEDSSIYLCSVDSGYGTRETQYFGPGTRLLVL.

The chain uses TRBV4-1 and TRBJ1-3; D perhaps matches TRBD1 (5 bases). Trimming left V 0 bases short and J 0 bases short, with 12 bases between. The germline V gene has CDR1 MGHRA and CDR2 YSYEKL. CDR3 length: 17 amino acids. CDR3 amino acids: CASSQDPPGLSGNTIYF. The CDR3 DNA sequence: TGCGCCAGCAGCCAAGATCCACCGGGGCTCTCTGGAAACACCATATATTTT.